This T cell receptor beta chain was retrieved from a study of T cell changes during pregnancy in multiple sclerosis. Germline values: CDR1 LNHDA, CDR2 SQIVND (reference sequence). The length of the CDR3 is 13 residues. V gave up 6 bases and J gave up 8 bases; unmatched junction bases: 9. Clones were read by immunoSEQ multiplex PCR, and TCRdb kept only the in-frame ones, dropping some. The repertoire includes more than 95,000 clones, about 94% of them detected once, and 0.99% sits in the top ten. The specimen comprised peripheral blood, sampled after pregnancy. The chain recombines TRBV19 with TRBJ1-2; 7 bases align to TRBD1. This clonotype was sampled from a female donor with multiple sclerosis, enrolled in a pregnancy study. The DNA of the CDR3 is TGTGCCAGTAGGCGGAGGGGGCACGGGGGCTACACCTTC. Its translation is CASRRRGHGGYTF.